This T cell receptor (beta chain) derives from a study of cytomegalovirus exposure and HLA in healthy donors (TCRdb year 2017). With regard to the full study: An earlier analysis of approximately 550 of the donors reported approximately 270 Gb of sequence data and around 110 million unique TCR beta sequences from some 180 million T cells. An early release that covered some 640 HLA-typed donors contained about 300 gigabases of sequencing data and tens of millions of unique TCR sequences. Among the 398 genotyped donors, about 85% belonged to the genetic ancestry cluster associated with self-reported Caucasian donors. The aim of the study was to test whether cataloging public T cell receptors could identify signatures of past pathogen exposure. The study used immunosequencing to profile the T cell repertoires of several hundred subjects and linked those repertoires to cytomegalovirus serostatus. Along with the roughly 670-subject first cohort, a separate validation cohort of about 110 different subjects was used. To predict cytomegalovirus infection status, the study combined high-throughput TCR immunosequencing, statistical association of individual TCRs with disease status, and machine learning. In a later analysis, previously published TCR beta repertoires from 600 to 850 donors were re-analyzed and high-resolution HLA genotyping was added so that TCR occurrence patterns could be studied. Rather than drawing on any new phenotypic data, the later analysis identified candidate immune exposures from TCR beta sequences and the way those sequences occurred across donors. In an earlier analysis of a few hundred of the donors, high-throughput TCR beta sequencing was used to judge whether each TCR beta V gene segment behaved as functional or pseudogenic. Alongside the repertoire data, information on donor age, sex, ethnicity and CMV serostatus was compiled. A later genetic analysis took genome-wide SNP genotypes for about 65% of the 666 donors and used that subset as a discovery cohort. All discovery cohort repertoires had been generated using a single sequencing platform. HLA typing covered class I and class II loci at four-digit resolution. The number of donors typed differed by locus, with roughly 620-640 for A, B, C, DRB1 and DQB1, about 500 for DQA1, 600 to 610 for DPA1, and approximately 470 for DPB1. A handful of DR-DQ haplotypes were treated as single units for association and clustering because of strong linkage in the cohort. On average, roughly 250,000 unique TCR beta nucleotide sequences were sequenced per donor among a few hundred genotyped donors of the cohort, with 15% to 20% of those sequences being non-productive.

Receptor amplification or capture employed the immunoSEQ multiplex PCR assay. For the multiplex PCR, a mixture combining 60 forward primers for TCR Vbeta segments and 13 reverse primers for TCR Jbeta segments was used. Amplification of the CDR3 region of rearranged TCR beta genes was performed with a multiplex PCR assay on genomic DNA. The amplified TCR beta libraries were sequenced on the Illumina HiSeq System as 87-base-pair reads. Regarding the original processing steps: A later analysis tallied approximately 87 million unique TCR beta chains across the 666 repertoires, and about 12 million of those chains were shared by two or more donors. Raw reads were error-corrected and collapsed into unique sequences with a nearest-neighbor algorithm that merged closely related sequences to remove PCR and sequencing errors. V, D and J gene segments were assigned by aligning CDR3 sequences to IMGT reference sequences. For a sequence to be retained, at least a six-nucleotide match to both a V gene segment and a J gene segment was required. A rearrangement counted as productive if the CDR3 had no stop codons and remained in frame with V and J, and every other rearrangement counted as non-productive. CDR3 was defined according to IMGT convention as the region running from the second conserved V-encoded cysteine to the conserved J-encoded phenylalanine. In an earlier analysis of around 640 of the donors, sequences lacking an unambiguous match to a single V gene segment were excluded. An earlier analysis of 450 to 650 of the donors called V segments functional above 56.7% productive rearrangements and segregating when the between-donor standard deviation exceeded 5%. A statistical classification framework was built to diagnose cytomegalovirus status from the catalog of TCR beta chain sequences. V and J gene assignment, in a later analysis, came from comparing TCR nucleotide sequences with IMGT/GENE-DB human TR gene sequences. Using the TCRdist pipeline, a later analysis assigned CDR3 sequences along with most-parsimonious VDJ recombination scenarios. In a later analysis, each TCR beta chain was defined by its CDR3 amino acid sequence together with its V-gene family, and reads lacking a unique V-gene family were excluded. As a way to deal with suspected cross-contamination and a sequencing artifact, a later analysis dropped 450 to 600 nucleotide sequences that were highly shared and had low generation probability. In a later analysis, a clonal expansion index for each public chain was calculated from normalized within-repertoire ranks of inferred template counts. In a later analysis, generation probabilities were computed using a VDJ recombination model fitted to out-of-frame rearrangements, and the results were checked against IGoR. A later analysis scored TCR-TCR, TCR-HLA and TCR-CMV co-occurrence with hypergeometric tests, applying a repertoire-size bias correction to TCR pairs. In a later analysis, false discovery rates were estimated by permuting HLA or CMV assignments 20 times. In a later analysis, co-occurring TCRs were grouped using DBSCAN, with TCRdist sequence similarity added in when clustering inside HLA-allele-positive subsets. Co-occurrence clustering excluded repertoires with fewer than 30,000 or more than 120,000 public chains, plus five with anomalous nucleotide sharing. TCRdb re-hosts the immuneACCESS table, in-frame sequences only. Its copies lack some clones; in the studies checked, an unresolved V gene accounts for under half of them, and the cause for the rest is not known. V and J calls and clone size are as listed in that table; D and trimming were resolved from the DNA. Recorded for this sample are about 170,000 clones; about 76% of them occurred a single time. 5.4% of the sample is held by the ten biggest clonotypes.

Here is what the overall study found, with its caveats: Because the 87-base-pair reads could not distinguish some IMGT-functional V segments, including TRBV6-2 and TRBV6-3, those segments were excluded. The classifier was reported to diagnose cytomegalovirus status with high specificity and sensitivity in both the original and validation cohorts. This cohort had only TCR beta chains sequenced, and the lack of alpha or paired-chain data limited which features could be detected. An association between a missense DCLRE1C variant and V-gene and J-gene trimming of TCR beta chains was found in a later genetic analysis and replicated in an independent cohort. In a later genetic analysis, fewer N-insertions in productive TCRs were reported among donors in an Asian-associated ancestry cluster than the roughly 700-donor mean. The study listed 150 to 200 TCR beta chains as associated with cytomegalovirus. A later analysis found that most CMV-associated TCR beta chains appeared HLA-restricted, with HLA associations seemingly driven largely by CMV exposure. The authors suggested that the approach could potentially be extended to other disease states and immunological phenotypes. In a later analysis, TCR association rates were found to vary across HLA loci, with the most associated TCRs seen for DRB1 alleles and the fewest for HLA-C alleles. A few of the identified cytomegalovirus-associated TCR beta chains were confirmed in vitro to be specific for cytomegalovirus antigens. HLA typing was unavailable for some donors at each locus, so association tests used only the typed subset. The earlier analysis of approximately 560 of the donors excluded 15 to 20 rarely observed V segments, including chromosome 9 orphons, because counts were too low. A further reported finding was that TCR beta sequences accurately predicted the HLA-A and HLA-B alleles for most subjects in the first cohort. Most TCR sequences were seen in very few donors, while some public TCRs were found in many individuals. Strong co-occurrence of HLA alleles, especially DR and DQ, made assigning TCR associations to individual alleles difficult. In an earlier analysis of fewer than 750 of the donors, most TCR beta V segments were observed in productive rearrangements about 87% or about 30% of the time, broadly matching IMGT annotations. According to a later analysis, parvovirus B19, influenza, CMV and Epstein-Barr virus appeared linked to several top co-occurrence clusters. The presence/absence analyses assumed that sequencing depth was roughly uniform across donors, and that assumption may not be true. For the cohort, immune exposure information was limited to CMV serostatus. Linkage disequilibrium might explain the correlated functional status among segregating V segments, but an unknown experimental factor could not be excluded. A cluster of highly shared sequence variants was judged likely to be a technical artifact of the sequencing pipeline. Compared with equally common non-associated chains, HLA-associated TCR beta chains in a later analysis were more clonally expanded and had lower generation probabilities. Specific HLA alleles were associated with over 15,000 TCR beta sequences at a false discovery rate of 0.05 in a later analysis.

The cohort consisted of 600 to 750 healthy bone marrow donors. At the time of sampling, every cohort member was nominally healthy, though immune exposures that went unrecorded were likely present. The donor was CMV seropositive and belonged to the group of about 290 seropositive cohort members. A peripheral blood sample was provided by each donor, and peripheral blood mononuclear cells were used for TCR beta sequencing. Genomic DNA was extracted from the blood cell samples with the Qiagen DNeasy Blood Extraction Kit. Points on this clone: Its antigen remains unidentified. Base-call qualities are not available, and no considerably larger clone is one nucleotide away.

From cysteine to phenylalanine, the CDR3 is 14 amino acids long. Only the CDR3 DNA is retained, 42 bases long and in frame from the first base. CDR1 GTSNPN and CDR2 SVGIG were looked up in the germline V gene (reference sequence). Trimming takes 3 bases from V and 10 bases from J, and the germline ends sit 16 bases apart. Sequencing input: PBMCs. The receptor's source is a young woman in good health and CMV-seropositive. This chain joins TRBV30 to TRBJ1-6, and perhaps TRBD1 as D gene, on 5 matching bases. The CDR3 here reads CAWRSGALGSPLHF. The bases are TGTGCCTGGAGGAGCGGGGCCCTAGGGTCACCCCTCCACTTT.